This T cell receptor beta chain was found in a study of Ad26.COV2.S vaccination and SARS-CoV-2 variants. For the study at large: In the COV1001 trial, the donor was in the Ad26.COV2.S arm. The authors gave Ad26.COV2.S intramuscularly, either once or twice 56 days apart.

Specified treatment: about 20 received Ad26.COV2.S at low or high dose, single or two shots; 5 received placebo; per-sample allocation not given. Specimens were obtained on day 63 following the first vaccine or placebo injection. Measured with immunoSEQ multiplex PCR; TCRdb has only the in-frame clones, and not every one. The repertoire includes around 370,000 clones, roughly 85% of them detected once, and roughly 3.5% sits in the top ten. The V end lost 6 bases, the J end lost 0 bases, and 9 bases lay between the germline ends. This CDR3 has 14 amino acids. The germline CDR1 and CDR2 sequences are SEHNR and FQNEAQ (reference sequence).

This material consisted of peripheral blood, taken in a trial of Ad26.COV2.S vaccine versus placebo. The gene calls are TRBV7-9 and TRBJ1-3; D is unresolved. The sequence came from a person between 18 and 65 years old who received the Ad26.COV2.S COVID-19 vaccine or a placebo. DNA for the CDR3: TGTGCCAGCAGACCGCCGACCTCTGGAAACACCATATATTTT. Translating gives CASRPPTSGNTIYF.